This TCR beta chain was profiled in a study of blood T cell repertoires in COVID-19. Study summary: Researchers got acute and convalescent COVID-19 samples from the United States, Italy and Spain.

V was pared by 0 bases and J by 8 bases, with 1 base of the junction left unmatched. This CDR3 has 14 amino acids. Germline CDR1 and CDR2: LNHNV and YYDKDF (reference sequence). In the source study's methods: Quantification of nucleated cells was approximated via reference gene primer amplification. Profiled with immunoSEQ multiplex PCR; TCRdb holds only in-frame clones, not every one. For V, J and clone size, that table is used; D and trimming come from the DNA. Of 200,000 to 300,000 clones detected, roughly 89% appear once; the ten largest clones hold less than 2%. The clonotype comes from a woman aged 40 to 50 who had recovered from COVID-19. Material: peripheral blood. The chain combines TRBV15 with TRBJ1-6; 7 nucleotides agree with TRBD1. The CDR3 region is CATSRDRGYSPLHF. CDR3 coding DNA: TGTGCCACCAGCAGAGACAGGGGGTATTCACCCCTCCACTTT.